This T cell receptor (beta chain) stems from a study of prognosis after radiotherapy for stage I lung cancer. Overall study: Each patient with non-small cell lung cancer was deemed medically inoperable. Patients received stereotactic body radiotherapy alone, with no concurrent therapy.

Whole-study results and caveats: Once stereotactic body radiation therapy had been given, unique TCR clone counts fell, with a median of about 9,200 versus 6,500.

By two-round multiplex PCR, the TCR beta CDR3 was amplified from genomic DNA. Primers specific to each TRBV and TRBJ gene were used in first-round PCR. One entry per CDR3 protein, called by TCRdb with MiXCR from the multiplex PCR reads. Of around 23,000 distinct CDR3 sequences detected, approximately 45% appear once; the ten largest clones hold roughly 33%. Imaging by CT and PET/CT found every patient node-negative, and no patient had prior chemotherapy, radiotherapy or other malignancies. V shed 0 bases and J shed 2 bases, with 4 bases lying between them. Germline lookup yields CDR1 LGHNA and CDR2 YNFKEQ. This CDR3 is built from 13 residues. In its sample, this clonotype was seen many times. Its antigen is as yet unknown.

The chain carries TRBV4-2 and TRBJ2-5, with D unresolved. The TCR comes from a donor at least 50 years old with non-small cell lung cancer. The specimen comprised PBMCs, sampled before or after stereotactic body radiation therapy (not recorded which). CDR3 sequence reads: CASSQDPQETQYF. As DNA, the CDR3 is TGTGCCAGCAGCCAAGACCCGCAAGAGACCCAGTACTTC.